This record looks at one T cell receptor (beta chain) sequence and its context. This sample was included in a study of CD8 T cells in Susac syndrome. CDR3 length: 13 residues. CDR1 is LGHDT and CDR2 is YNNKEL in the germline V gene (reference sequence). V gave up 1 base and J gave up 11 bases, with 15 bases separating them. Each multiple sclerosis control was a treatment-naive patient with relapsing-remitting disease that was either stable or active. A quantity of about 0.5 to 1 ug RNA underwent reverse transcription using random hexamers. With immunoSEQ multiplex PCR, TCR beta CDR3 was amplified across 54 Vbeta and 13 Jbeta. TCRdb recomputed calls from the immunoSEQ multiplex PCR reads with MiXCR, one row per CDR3 protein. The profile shows about 130,000 distinct CDR3 sequences, about 94% of them singletons.

This TCR derives from a human donor with multiple sclerosis. The chain has TRBV3-1 and TRBJ2-7; the D gene is possibly TRBD1 (6 bases). The sample was CD4+ T cells from PBMCs. The CDR3 protein is CASSQGDTGAKYF. The CDR3 region has the DNA TGTGCCAGCAGCCAAGGGGACACGGGCGCAAAGTACTTC.